This TCR beta chain was captured in a study of shared T cell receptors in the human thymus (dated by TCRdb to about 2021). Background for the entire study: The study examined how self-reactive, shared T-cell receptor alpha chains are generated in the human thymus.

About this clone: Its binding antigen is unknown. Per-nucleotide qualities are absent, and no much larger clonotype sits a single base away.

The CDR3 measures 17 amino acids from cysteine to phenylalanine. Only the CDR3 region is kept as DNA, spanning 51 bases read in frame from base 1. Library method: the immunoSEQ multiplex PCR assay. The table comes from immuneACCESS by way of TCRdb, which keeps in-frame sequences with V and J called. Part of the clones is missing from these tables; in studies checked, under half for an unresolved V gene and the rest for unknown reasons. This sample holds hundreds of thousands of clones; 88% were observed only once. Of the sample, around 0.0099% falls within the top ten clones. This same sample was also part of a study on human thymus T cells. Per that second paper: In Finland, the donors were immunologically healthy infants who were having open corrective cardiac surgery for congenital heart defects. Thymus tissue was obtained as surgical resects removed during corrective cardiac surgery. Usage of V and J gene segments appeared to be biased in both the thymic and the peripheral blood repertoires. The related research reported highly overlapping thymic TCR repertoires among unrelated individuals. The study described the TCR alpha and beta repertoires in about eight infant thymus samples and a few matching peripheral blood samples. Donor ages ranging from roughly 6 to 250 days were recorded, and 5 or 6 male and a couple of female infants were included in the cohort. Thymocytes were freed from the tissue by mechanical means and kept at -70 degrees C as pellets of roughly 8.5-31 million cells. Genomic DNA was extracted from frozen cell pellets with a QIAsymphony instrument. Using the immunoSEQ multiplex PCR assay, the TCRB and TCRAD loci were amplified from a standardized quantity of quality-controlled genomic DNA. The amplicons covered the V(D)J region and were long enough to include the CDR3 and to identify the V and J genes. Through the commercial immunoSEQ service, the amplicons were sequenced on an Illumina platform. Primer bias and sequencing errors were corrected as previously described, and TCRAD and TCRB definitions were based on the IMGT database. immunoSEQ Analyzer 3.0 and VDJTools were used for repertoire analysis, which covered basic statistics, V/J segment usage, diversity estimates, rarefaction and pairwise overlap. Diversity was estimated with Chao1, ChaoE, Efron-Thisted, Shannon and inverse Simpson indices, and also on datasets down-sampled to the smallest sample. Repertoire overlap used strict matching of CDR3 nucleotide sequence, V gene and J gene, with Jaccard-based multidimensional scaling clustering. On average, about 800,000 unique TCRB clonotypes were obtained from thymus samples, compared with roughly 84,000 from blood samples.

This receptor was taken from a boy under three years old with a congenital heart defect. Donor details come from another sample of the same person, matched by shared clones. The chain is made from TRBV21-1 and TRBJ2-7; the table calls TRBD2, which could not be checked here. TRBV21-1 is a pseudogene segment. Material for sequencing was thymocytes. The DNA is TGTGCCGCACAGGGTAACCCCTTCGAGCGGGAGACCTACGAGCAGTACTTC. Protein translation: CAAQGNPFERETYEQYF.